These 15 T cell receptor beta chains were sequenced from one sample in a study of cytomegalovirus exposure and HLA in healthy donors. Use of 60 Vbeta and 13 Jbeta primers characterized the PCR. The repertoire was sequenced with immunoSEQ multiplex PCR; TCRdb's copy has only in-frame clones and lacks some. The sample gives 150,000 to 200,000 clones, around 79% of which show up once; around an eighth is in the top ten. Source material: PBMCs. Receptors were obtained from a man aged 50-59 years in good health and CMV-seropositive.

The V call is TRBV25-1, the J call TRBJ2-5, with D perhaps matching TRBD1 (6 bases). Looked up from germline, CDR1 is MGHDK and CDR2 is SYGVNS. The CDR3 is 11 residues long. V lost 6 bases, J lost 6 bases, and 8 bases lay in between. DNA of the CDR3: TGTGCCAGCAGGGACAGTAAGACCCAGTACTTC. Translated: CASRDSKTQYF.

This chain links TRBV6-5 with TRBJ2-1; TRBD1 agrees at 7 bases. Trimming cost V 8 bases and J 7 bases; bases outside gene matches: 14. Looked up from germline, CDR1 is MNHEY and CDR2 is SVGAGI. The CDR3 sequence is 15 residues long. The CDR3 loop is CASGTQGIIINEQFF. The CDR3 nucleotides read TGTGCCAGCGGCACACAGGGGATTATAATAAATGAGCAGTTCTTC.

The gene calls are TRBV10-1 and TRBJ2-1; unclear D gene. Germline V gene data show CDR1 as WNHNN and CDR2 as SYGVQD (reference sequence). The V end lost 3 bases, the J end lost 5 bases, and 8 bases lay between the germline ends. The CDR3 totals 13 residues. The CDR3 coding sequence is TGCGCCAGCAGTGAAAACTACAACAATGAGCAGTTCTTC. It is translated as CASSENYNNEQFF.

The chain combines TRBV27 with TRBJ2-3, with D maybe TRBD2 (5 bases). Germline CDR1 reads MNHEY; CDR2 reads SMNVEV (reference sequence). This CDR3 contains 14 residues. Deletions cut 5 bases from V and 2 bases from J, with 11 bases between. The CDR3 sequence is CASSRAEITDTQYF. CDR3 DNA sequence: TGTGCCAGCAGTCGAGCGGAAATCACAGATACGCAGTATTTT.

This clone was found once. This chain links TRBV27 with TRBJ2-3; D ambiguous. CDR1 MNHEY and CDR2 SMNVEV come from the germline V gene (reference sequence). The germline V and J ends were trimmed by 0 bases and 0 bases, with 16 bases remaining between them. CDR3 length: 18 residues. Here the CDR3 reads CASSLSGHITPSTDTQYF. The CDR3 DNA is TGTGCCAGCAGTTTATCTGGTCACATCACGCCTAGCACAGATACGCAGTATTTT.

The V call is TRBV10-3, the J call TRBJ2-1; TRBD2 aligns across 13 bases. CDR3 length equals 15 residues. The J segment lost 4 bases and the V segment lost 10 bases, leaving 7 bases of the junction unmatched. Germline loops: CDR1 ENHRY, CDR2 SYGVKD. This CDR3 is CATTGLAGSYNEQFF. The CDR3 nucleotides are TGTGCCACCACGGGACTAGCGGGGTCGTACAATGAGCAGTTCTTC.

This chain joins TRBV13 and TRBJ2-4, with D maybe TRBD2 (7 bases). Trimming cost V 2 bases and J 8 bases, with 13 bases left between them. This CDR3 spans 14 amino acids. CDR1 and CDR2 from the germline V gene are PRHDT and FYEKMQ (reference sequence). This CDR3 reads CASSLRGGIDIQYF. The CDR3 DNA reads as TGTGCCAGCAGCTTAAGGGGGGGCATCGACATTCAGTACTTC.

V gene TRBV5-3 combines with J gene TRBJ2-7; possible D gene TRBD1, 5 bases. TRBV5-3 belongs to the ORF category, with a function that is uncertain. V lost 1 base and J 11 bases, leaving 10 bases between the germline ends. The CDR3 has 11 amino acids. Written as DNA, the CDR3 is TGTGCCAGAAGCTTGTCAGGACATGAGTACTTC. As protein: CARSLSGHEYF.

The V gene is TRBV2, the J gene TRBJ1-5; a possible D gene is TRBD1 (5 bases). The CDR3 is made up of 14 amino acids. Per the germline V gene, CDR1 is SNHLY and CDR2 is FYNNEI. The V end was cut by 5 bases, the J end by 7 bases, with 15 bases between. CDR3 coding DNA: TGTGCCAGCAGTTCTGGGGGGGGAAGGCAGCCCCAGCATTTT. Translated, it gives CASSSGGGRQPQHF.

The V call is TRBV7-9, the J call TRBJ2-3; unclear D gene. The V and J ends lost 10 bases and 3 bases respectively, with 20 bases between them. CDR3 length: 15 amino acids. The germline CDR1 and CDR2 sequences are SEHNR and FQNEAQ (reference sequence). The CDR3 is CATSVWVADTDTQYF. The CDR3 bases are TGTGCCACCTCTGTATGGGTTGCGGATACAGATACGCAGTATTTT.

This chain joins TRBV7-7 and TRBJ2-1, with D perhaps TRBD2 (6 bases). Germline V gene data show CDR1 as SSHAT and CDR2 as FNYEAQ (reference sequence). V was pared by 0 bases and J by 5 bases, with 17 bases between. CDR3 length: 17 amino acids. CDR3 residues: CASSLAVVEGGHNEQFF. The CDR3 DNA is TGTGCCAGCAGCTTAGCGGTCGTGGAGGGAGGCCACAATGAGCAGTTCTTC.

The CDR3 DNA follows: TGTGCCAGCAGTTTCGTCCAGGGTCGCAGGTTATTTGCCTATGGCTACACCTTC. This encodes CASSFVQGRRLFAYGYTF. V gene TRBV28 combines with J gene TRBJ1-2; possible D gene TRBD1, 5 bases. Trimming took off 3 bases at V and 4 bases at J, with 24 bases between the two ends. The germline V gene has CDR1 MDHEN and CDR2 SYDVKM. The CDR3 spans 18 residues.

The chain combines TRBV5-1 with TRBJ1-1; no definite D call. V shed 9 bases and J shed 1 base, with 16 bases lying between them. The CDR3 covers 14 residues. From germline, CDR1 is SGHRS and CDR2 YFSETQ. The CDR3 DNA follows: TGCGCCACCTCCGTTGGAGGGTGGAACACTGAAGCTTTCTTT. The encoded protein is CATSVGGWNTEAFF.

CDR3 region: CASNYLGSSNQPQHF. In DNA, the CDR3 is TGTGCCAGCAATTATCTGGGGAGTAGCAATCAGCCCCAGCATTTT. The chain joins TRBV2 to TRBJ1-5; D unresolved. The CDR3 loop spans 15 amino acids. Per germline, CDR1 SNHLY and CDR2 FYNNEI. V was cut by 7 bases and J by 0 bases, with 13 bases left in between.

The V gene is TRBV19, the J gene TRBJ2-2; 9 bases match TRBD2. Trimming cost V 7 bases and J 4 bases; bases outside gene matches: 4. The CDR3 is 14 amino acids. Germline V gene sequence: CDR1 LNHDA, CDR2 SQIVND (reference sequence). CDR3 amino acids: CASKDSGGTGELFF. As DNA, the CDR3 is TGTGCCAGTAAAGATAGCGGGGGCACCGGGGAGCTGTTTTTT.